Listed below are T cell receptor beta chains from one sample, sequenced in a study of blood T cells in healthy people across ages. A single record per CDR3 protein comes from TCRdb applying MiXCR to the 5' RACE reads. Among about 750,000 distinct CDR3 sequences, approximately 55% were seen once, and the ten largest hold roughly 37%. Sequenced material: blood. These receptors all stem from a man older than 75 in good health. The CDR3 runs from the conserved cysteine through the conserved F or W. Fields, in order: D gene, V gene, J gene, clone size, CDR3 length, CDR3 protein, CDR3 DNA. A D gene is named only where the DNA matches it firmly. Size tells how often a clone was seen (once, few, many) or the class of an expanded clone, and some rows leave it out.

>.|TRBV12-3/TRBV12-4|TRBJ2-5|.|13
CASSPGLINEQYF
TGTGCCAGCAGTCCGGGACTCATCAATGAGCAGTACTTC
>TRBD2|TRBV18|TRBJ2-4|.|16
CASSHPTPGGVNIQYF
TGTGCCAGCTCACATCCGACCCCGGGAGGGGTGAACATTCAGTACTTC
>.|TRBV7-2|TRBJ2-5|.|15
CASSLGGQLQETLYF
TGTGCCAGCAGCTTAGGCGGCCAGCTTCAAGAGACCCTGTACTTC
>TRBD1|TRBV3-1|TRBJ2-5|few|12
CASRTGGKTQYF
TGTGCCAGCAGAACAGGGGGAAAGACCCAGTACTTC
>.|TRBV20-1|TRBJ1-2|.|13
CSARDPGIYGYTF
TGCAGTGCTAGAGATCCGGGGATCTATGGCTACACCTTC
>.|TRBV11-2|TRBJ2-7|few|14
CASSQGTATGGQYF
TGTGCCAGCAGCCAAGGGACGGCCACAGGCGGGCAGTACTTC
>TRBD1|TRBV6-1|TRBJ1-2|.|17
CASSVGTERGNNYGYTF
TGTGCCAGCAGCGTTGGGACAGAGAGAGGGAATAACTATGGCTACACCTTC
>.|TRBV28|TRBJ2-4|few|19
CASSSYFLSEGQAKNIQYF
TGTGCCAGCAGTTCTTACTTTTTGTCGGAGGGCCAGGCCAAAAACATTCAGTACTTC
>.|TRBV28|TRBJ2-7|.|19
CASSFPNPPDREREYEQYF
TGTGCCAGCAGTTTTCCAAACCCTCCAGACAGGGAACGGGAGTACGAGCAGTACTTC
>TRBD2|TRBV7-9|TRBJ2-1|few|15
CASSHTSGIGNEQFF
TGTGCCAGCAGCCATACTAGCGGGATTGGAAATGAGCAGTTCTTC
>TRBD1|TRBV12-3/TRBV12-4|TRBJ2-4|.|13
CASSLRQGAFQYF
TGTGCCAGCAGTTTACGACAGGGGGCGTTCCAGTACTTC
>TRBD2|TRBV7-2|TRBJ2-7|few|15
CASSDPGLAIHEQYF
TGTGCCAGCAGCGACCCGGGACTAGCGATCCACGAGCAGTACTTC
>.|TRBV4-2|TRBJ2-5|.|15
CASSQDGTAQETQYF
TGTGCCAGCAGCCAAGATGGAACAGCACAAGAGACCCAGTACTTC
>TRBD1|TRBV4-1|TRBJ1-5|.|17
CASSQVWTGDSNQPQHF
TGCGCCAGCAGCCAAGTTTGGACAGGGGATAGCAATCAGCCCCAGCATTTT
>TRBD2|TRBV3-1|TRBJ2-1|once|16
CASSQVSGLAGAEQFF
TGTGCCAGCAGCCAGGTCTCCGGACTAGCGGGAGCTGAGCAGTTCTTC
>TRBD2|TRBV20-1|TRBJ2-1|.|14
CSANFGGRLNEQFF
TGCAGTGCTAACTTCGGCGGGAGGCTCAATGAGCAGTTCTTC
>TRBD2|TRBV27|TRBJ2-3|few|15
CASSSEREETDTQYF
TGTGCCAGCAGTTCCGAGCGGGAGGAGACAGATACGCAGTATTTT
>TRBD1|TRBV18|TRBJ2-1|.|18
CASSPLTITGGSGVEQFF
TGTGCCAGCTCACCGCTCACAATAACAGGGGGGTCGGGAGTTGAGCAGTTCTTC
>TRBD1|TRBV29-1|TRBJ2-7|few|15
CSVQRRGTGHYEQYF
TGCAGCGTGCAACGCCGGGGGACAGGCCATTACGAGCAGTACTTC
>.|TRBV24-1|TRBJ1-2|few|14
CATSDAVSLYGYTF
TGTGCCACCAGTGATGCGGTTTCCCTCTATGGCTACACCTTC
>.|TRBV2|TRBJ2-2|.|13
CASSEQGAGELFF
TGTGCCAGCAGTGAACAAGGTGCCGGGGAGCTGTTTTTT
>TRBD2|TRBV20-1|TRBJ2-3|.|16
CSARGPGAGGDRDAYF
TGCAGTGCTAGAGGCCCAGGGGCGGGAGGGGACAGAGACGCGTATTTT
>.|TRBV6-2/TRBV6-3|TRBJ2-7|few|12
CASSAGSRRQYF
TGTGCCAGCAGCGCGGGGAGTAGAAGGCAGTACTTC
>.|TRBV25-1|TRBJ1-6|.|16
CASSPTTQGWSSPLHF
TGTGCCAGCAGTCCAACGACTCAGGGATGGAGTTCACCCCTCCACTTT
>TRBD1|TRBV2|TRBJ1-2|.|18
CASSEGGGLFGYNYGYTF
TGTGCCAGCAGTGAGGGAGGGGGCCTCTTCGGTTATAACTATGGCTACACCTTC
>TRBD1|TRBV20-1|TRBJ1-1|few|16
CSASADRGRMNTEAFF
TGCAGTGCTAGCGCGGACAGGGGGCGGATGAACACTGAAGCTTTCTTT
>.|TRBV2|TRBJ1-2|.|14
CASSESEFNYGYTF
TGTGCCAGCAGTGAATCAGAGTTTAACTATGGCTACACCTTC
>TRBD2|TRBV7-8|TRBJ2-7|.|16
CASSFNRVLAGDEQYF
TGTGCCAGCAGCTTCAACAGGGTACTAGCGGGAGACGAGCAGTACTTC
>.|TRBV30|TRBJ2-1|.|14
CAWSRNEGPDEQFF
TGTGCCTGGAGTCGAAATGAGGGGCCTGATGAGCAGTTCTTC
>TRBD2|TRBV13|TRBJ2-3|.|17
CASSLRLASGSVRYAYF
TGTGCCAGCAGCTTAAGGCTAGCTAGCGGGAGTGTCAGATACGCGTATTTT
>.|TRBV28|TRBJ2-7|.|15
CASSFEGPSSYEQYF
TGTGCCAGCAGTTTCGAGGGCCCGAGCTCCTACGAGCAGTACTTC
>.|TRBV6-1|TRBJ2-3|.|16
CASRDLGSIPADTQYF
TGTGCCAGCAGAGATCTAGGAAGCATCCCGGCGGATACGCAGTATTTT
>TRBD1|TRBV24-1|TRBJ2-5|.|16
CATSDRGQGVLETQYF
TGTGCCACCAGTGACCGGGGACAGGGGGTTCTAGAGACCCAGTACTTC
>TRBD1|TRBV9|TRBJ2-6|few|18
CASSVGQPLSSGANVLTF
TGTGCCAGCAGCGTGGGACAGCCACTAAGCTCTGGGGCCAACGTCCTGACTTTC
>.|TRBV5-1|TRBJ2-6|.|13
CASNPSGANVLTF
TGCGCCAGCAACCCGTCTGGGGCCAACGTCCTGACTTTC
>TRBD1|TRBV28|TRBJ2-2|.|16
CASSLEGAGGTGELFF
TGTGCCAGCAGTTTAGAGGGGGCAGGCGGCACCGGGGAGCTGTTTTTT
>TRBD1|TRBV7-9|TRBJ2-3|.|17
CASSLSGTGGRHRDAYF
TGTGCCAGCAGCCTATCCGGGACAGGGGGCCGTCACAGAGACGCGTATTTT
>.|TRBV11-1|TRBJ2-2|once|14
CASSFAGDAGELFF
TGTGCCAGCAGCTTCGCAGGGGACGCCGGGGAGCTGTTTTTT
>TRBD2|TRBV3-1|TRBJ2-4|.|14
CASSLIGSGDIQYF
TGTGCCAGCAGCCTCATCGGGAGCGGGGACATTCAGTACTTC
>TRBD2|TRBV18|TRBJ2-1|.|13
CASSPLTSAEQFF
TGTGCCAGCTCACCTCTTACTAGCGCGGAGCAGTTCTTC
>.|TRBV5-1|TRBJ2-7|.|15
CASSQQGSPYNEQYF
TGCGCCAGCAGCCAGCAGGGGAGTCCCTACAATGAGCAGTACTTC
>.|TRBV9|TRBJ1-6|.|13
CASSRSYNSPPHF
TGTGCCAGCAGCAGATCATATAATTCACCCCCCCACTTT
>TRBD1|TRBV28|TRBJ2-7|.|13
CASRRQGAFEQYF
TGTGCCAGCAGACGACAGGGGGCCTTCGAGCAGTACTTC
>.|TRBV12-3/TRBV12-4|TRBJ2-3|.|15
CASSLAPGKGRYAYF
TGTGCCAGCAGTTTGGCCCCAGGGAAAGGTAGATACGCGTATTTT
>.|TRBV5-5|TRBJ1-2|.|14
CASRGDLSNYGYTF
TGTGCCAGCAGAGGGGACCTCTCTAACTATGGCTACACCTTC
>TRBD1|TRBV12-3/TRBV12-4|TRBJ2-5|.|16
CASSPRGQGAGETQYF
TGTGCCAGCAGTCCCCGCGGACAGGGGGCGGGAGAGACCCAGTACTTC
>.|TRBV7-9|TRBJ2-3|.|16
CASSGGTEPTRRDAYF
TGTGCCAGCAGCGGAGGGACAGAGCCGACCCGGAGAGACGCGTATTTT
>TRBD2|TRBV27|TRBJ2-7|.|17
CANSLFGTSGSLYEQYF
TGTGCCAACAGTCTTTTTGGGACTAGCGGGAGTCTTTACGAGCAGTACTTC
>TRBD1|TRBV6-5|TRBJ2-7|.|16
CASSRWGQGASYEQYF
TGTGCCAGCAGTCGGTGGGGACAGGGGGCTTCCTACGAGCAGTACTTC
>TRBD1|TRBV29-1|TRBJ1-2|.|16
CSVANRDRGWLYGYTF
TGCAGCGTAGCCAACCGGGACAGAGGGTGGCTCTATGGCTACACCTTC
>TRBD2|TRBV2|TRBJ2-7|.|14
CASTRGLANYEQYF
TGCGCCAGCACCAGGGGACTAGCGAACTACGAGCAGTACTTC
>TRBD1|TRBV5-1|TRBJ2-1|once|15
CASRGTGNSYNEQFF
TGCGCCAGCAGAGGGACAGGGAACTCCTACAATGAGCAGTTCTTC
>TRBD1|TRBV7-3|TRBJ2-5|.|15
CASSLLGTAKETQYF
TGTGCCAGCAGCTTACTCGGGACAGCCAAAGAGACCCAGTACTTC
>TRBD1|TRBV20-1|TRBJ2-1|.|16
CSASPGQGASYNEQFF
TGCAGTGCTAGTCCAGGACAGGGGGCCTCCTACAATGAGCAGTTCTTC
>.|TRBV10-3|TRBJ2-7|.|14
CAISDHSSSYEQYF
TGTGCCATCAGTGACCACTCATCCTCCTACGAGCAGTACTTC
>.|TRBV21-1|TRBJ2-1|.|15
CASSKAGMGYKEQFF
TGTGCCAGCAGCAAAGCAGGAATGGGCTACAAGGAGCAGTTCTTC
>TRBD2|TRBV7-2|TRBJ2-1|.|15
CVSSSTSGSFNEQFF
TGTGTCAGCAGCTCGACTAGCGGGAGCTTCAATGAGCAGTTCTTC
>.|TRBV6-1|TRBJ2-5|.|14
CASSEATVQETLYF
TGTGCCAGCAGTGAAGCGACAGTCCAAGAGACCCTGTACTTC
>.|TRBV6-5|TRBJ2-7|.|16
CASRRKPGRSSYEQYF
TGTGCCAGCAGGCGGAAACCGGGACGGAGCTCCTACGAGCAGTACTTC